Listed here are 4 T cell receptor beta chains from one sample, sequenced in a study of shared clonotypes between healthy human individuals. The method was immunoSEQ multiplex PCR; TCRdb's version includes in-frame clones alone and lacks a portion of them. The table has approximately 980,000 clones, about three quarters seen once. The sequencing sample was made of memory CD4+ T cells sorted from blood. Subset: CD45RA-negative fraction. The origin of the receptors is a man aged 18 to 30 in good health.

A single count supports this clone. The gene calls are TRBV2 and TRBJ2-7; no definite D call. The length of the CDR3 is 12 residues. Deletions cut 6 bases from V and 2 bases from J, with 8 bases between. Germline assignment: CDR1 SNHLY and CDR2 FYNNEI. CDR3 residues: CASRPEPYEQYF. CDR3 nucleotide sequence: TGTGCCAGCAGACCCGAACCCTACGAGCAGTACTTC.

The V and J genes are TRBV5-4 and TRBJ1-1; D is perhaps TRBD1 (6 bases). This CDR3 spans 18 amino acids. V was shortened by 4 bases and J by 3 bases, with 25 bases between the two germline ends. Germline V CDR1 and CDR2: SGHNT, YYREEE (reference sequence). CDR3 coding DNA: TGTGCCAGCAGCCTAATAACAGGGATTTGGGAGGACGACACTGAAGCTTTCTTT. This sequence encodes CASSLITGIWEDDTEAFF.

This clone came up many times. The chain combines TRBV6-1 with TRBJ1-2; D is unclear. Trimming removed 2 bases from V and 2 bases from J, with 12 bases in between. CDR1 is MNHNS, CDR2 SASEGT, per germline. This CDR3 spans 15 amino acids. The CDR3 here is CASSERVWENYGYTF. CDR3 sequence (DNA): TGTGCCAGCAGTGAACGAGTTTGGGAGAACTATGGCTACACCTTC.

The chain couples TRBV6-1 to TRBJ2-7; D uncertain. V was pared by 5 bases and J by 2 bases, with 10 bases between. Looked up from germline, CDR1 is MNHNS and CDR2 is SASEGT. The CDR3 runs 13 residues. CDR3 loop: CASSLKAAYEQYF. The CDR3 nucleotides are TGTGCCAGCAGTCTGAAGGCGGCCTACGAGCAGTACTTC.